This paragraph covers one TCR beta chain sequence. This sample is part of a study of blood T cell repertoires in COVID-19. Study-wide background: Nucleic acid was either cDNA or gDNA, and it came from T cells, B-cell-depleted T cells, or PBMCs.

The CDR3 covers 15 residues. V was trimmed by 4 bases and J by 3 bases, leaving 16 bases between them. Per the germline V gene, CDR1 is SGHTS and CDR2 is YDEGEE. In terms of age and location, participants ranged from about 18 to 95 years and lived in 24 US areas. Cohort placement rested on clinical history that participants reported themselves. Original handling: Estimation of nucleated cell counts was performed using reference gene primer amplification. Assay: immunoSEQ multiplex PCR; the TCRdb copy retains only in-frame clones and omits some. The D gene and trimming were derived from the DNA, and the V and J assignments and clone size from that table. This table has fewer than 500,000 clones, about 85% appearing once.

J is TRBJ1-1 and V is TRBV5-8; weak D call: TRBD1 (5 bases). Sequencing was carried out using PBMCs or T cells enriched from blood (not recorded which). The clonotype was recovered from a woman aged 18 to 35 with acute COVID-19. The CDR3 protein is CASSPPDSFYTEAFF. The CDR3 DNA sequence: TGTGCCAGCAGCCCCCCCGACAGTTTTTACACTGAAGCTTTCTTT.